This TCR beta chain stems from a study of regulatory T cells in long-lasting Graves disease. Time point of the sample: newly diagnosed GD, antithyroid drugs for less than 3 months. The TCR library was prepared using RNA isolated from PBMCs. V lost 5 bases, J lost 6 bases, and 16 bases lay in between. The CDR3 spans 13 residues. Germline V gene data show CDR1 as DFQATT and CDR2 as SNEGSKA (reference sequence). Libraries of TCR beta came from iRepertoire HTBI primers plus Arm-PCR of CDR3 regions. TCRdb processed the multiplex PCR reads anew with MiXCR; each CDR3 protein has one entry. The sample includes about 610,000 distinct CDR3 sequences, approximately 16% seen only once; the top ten take 12%. This clonotype has ten or more counts. These data were also filed under a second study, of T cells in Graves' hyperthyroidism and ophthalmopathy.

The input for sequencing was peripheral blood mononuclear cells (PBMCs), taken at new diagnosis, from a patient treated with antithyroid drugs. The rearrangement uses TRBV20-1 and TRBJ1-1; D possibly corresponds to TRBD1 (6 bases). The receptor comes from a man aged 18 to 29 with Graves disease. In DNA, the CDR3 is TGCAGTGCTCTTCGGGGGGCTTCTGCTGAAGCTTTCTTT. Translated, it gives CSALRGASAEAFF.